This is a list of T cell receptor beta chains from one sample in a study of Ad26.COV2.S vaccination and SARS-CoV-2 variants. The repertoire was sequenced with immunoSEQ multiplex PCR; TCRdb's copy has only in-frame clones and lacks some. The profile shows 350,000 to 500,000 clones, roughly 90% of them singletons. This material consisted of peripheral blood, taken in a trial of Ad26.COV2.S vaccine versus placebo. The receptors originated from a person aged 18 to 65 who received the Ad26.COV2.S COVID-19 vaccine or a placebo. The CDR3 runs from the conserved cysteine through the conserved F or W. The D gene is left open where the match is weak. Only some rows state a clone size, as once, few, many or a class for expanded clones.

size: NA
J: TRBJ2-2
V: TRBV7-3
D: NA
CDR3: CASSLVGRRTGELFF
DNA: TGTGCCAGCAGCTTAGTGGGGCGCCGGACCGGGGAGCTGTTTTTT

size: NA
J: TRBJ1-5
V: TRBV7-8
D: NA
CDR3: CASSLEVSRNQPQHF
DNA: TGTGCCAGCAGCTTAGAAGTTTCCCGCAATCAGCCCCAGCATTTT

size: NA
J: TRBJ2-5
V: TRBV7-9
D: NA
CDR3: CASSISMETQYF
DNA: TGTGCCAGCAGCATCTCTATGGAGACCCAGTACTTC

size: NA
J: TRBJ1-2
V: TRBV5-4
D: NA
CDR3: CASSLVGRRGEGYTF
DNA: TGTGCCAGCAGCTTGGTCGGGAGGAGGGGTGAAGGCTACACCTTC

size: NA
J: TRBJ2-1
V: TRBV9
D: NA
CDR3: CASSAGWGSYNEQFF
DNA: TGTGCCAGCAGCGCGGGGTGGGGGTCCTACAATGAGCAGTTCTTC

size: NA
J: TRBJ2-1
V: TRBV7-3
D: NA
CDR3: CASSLIPLGGTNEQFF
DNA: TGTGCCAGCAGCTTAATTCCCCTAGGGGGGACTAATGAGCAGTTCTTC

size: NA
J: TRBJ2-3
V: TRBV5-6
D: TRBD1
CDR3: CASSFSGQGAADTQYF
DNA: TGTGCCAGCAGCTTCTCTGGACAGGGGGCTGCAGATACGCAGTATTTT

size: NA
J: TRBJ1-1
V: TRBV4-2
D: NA
CDR3: CASSQEPGQYEAFF
DNA: TGTGCCAGCAGCCAAGAACCCGGACAATATGAAGCTTTCTTT

size: NA
J: TRBJ2-3
V: TRBV19
D: NA
CDR3: CASRRDFTDTQYF
DNA: TGTGCCAGTAGGCGGGACTTCACAGATACGCAGTATTTT

size: NA
J: TRBJ1-2
V: TRBV11-2
D: NA
CDR3: CASSSTADYGYTF
DNA: TGTGCCAGCAGCTCGACAGCTGACTATGGCTACACCTTC

size: NA
J: TRBJ2-5
V: TRBV3-1/TRBV3-2
D: NA
CDR3: CASSQFLGGQETQYF
DNA: TGTGCCAGCAGCCAATTTCTCGGGGGCCAAGAGACCCAGTACTTC

size: NA
J: TRBJ2-2
V: TRBV3-1/TRBV3-2
D: NA
CDR3: CASSPRGLNTGELFF
DNA: TGTGCCAGCAGCCCCAGGGGCCTGAACACCGGGGAGCTGTTTTTT

size: NA
J: TRBJ1-2
V: TRBV4-3
D: NA
CDR3: CASSQEWVGYGYTF
DNA: TGCGCCAGCAGCCAAGAATGGGTGGGATATGGCTACACCTTC

size: NA
J: TRBJ2-1
V: TRBV6-2/TRBV6-3
D: TRBD2
CDR3: CASSRTSGGADNEQFF
DNA: TGTGCCAGCAGTCGCACTAGCGGGGGGGCCGACAATGAGCAGTTCTTC

size: NA
J: TRBJ1-6
V: TRBV30
D: NA
CDR3: CAWSVGLGSPLHF
DNA: TGTGCCTGGAGTGTGGGTCTGGGTTCACCCCTCCACTTT

size: NA
J: TRBJ2-1
V: TRBV7-8
D: TRBD2
CDR3: CASSLASGLAGSEQFF
DNA: TGTGCCAGCAGCTTAGCCTCGGGACTAGCGGGGAGTGAGCAGTTCTTC

size: once
J: TRBJ1-2
V: TRBV7-3
D: NA
CDR3: CASSLLPGPPYGYTF
DNA: TGTGCCAGCAGCTTACTTCCGGGACCCCCCTATGGCTACACCTTC

size: NA
J: TRBJ2-3
V: TRBV27
D: NA
CDR3: CAARGATDTQYF
DNA: TGTGCCGCCCGGGGCGCCACAGATACGCAGTATTTT

size: NA
J: TRBJ1-6
V: TRBV9
D: NA
CDR3: CASSVGGPLTNSPLHF
DNA: TGTGCCAGCAGCGTAGGGGGGCCTTTAACTAATTCACCCCTCCACTTT

size: once
J: TRBJ2-2
V: TRBV7-2
D: NA
CDR3: CASSLVPGATGELFF
DNA: TGTGCCAGCAGCTTAGTTCCTGGGGCCACCGGGGAGCTGTTTTTT

size: NA
J: TRBJ2-1
V: TRBV7-2
D: NA
CDR3: CASTADVAEQFF
DNA: TGTGCCAGCACCGCGGATGTGGCTGAGCAGTTCTTC

size: once
J: TRBJ2-5
V: TRBV12-3/TRBV12-4
D: TRBD2
CDR3: CASSPGGTGTQYF
DNA: TGTGCCAGCAGCCCGGGGGGGACGGGGACCCAGTACTTC

size: NA
J: TRBJ2-3
V: TRBV7-7
D: NA
CDR3: CASSPEGSGGDTQYF
DNA: TGTGCTAGCAGCCCCGAGGGGTCAGGTGGAGATACGCAGTATTTT

size: NA
J: TRBJ2-5
V: TRBV5-1
D: NA
CDR3: CASSRQVPQETQYF
DNA: TGCGCCAGCAGCCGACAGGTCCCCCAAGAGACCCAGTACTTC

size: NA
J: TRBJ1-1
V: TRBV18
D: NA
CDR3: CASSPTATNTEAFF
DNA: TGTGCCAGCTCACCCACCGCTACGAACACTGAAGCTTTCTTT

size: NA
J: TRBJ1-1
V: TRBV11-2
D: NA
CDR3: CASSLGEAGEANTEAFF
DNA: TGTGCCAGCAGCTTAGGGGAGGCGGGGGAAGCGAACACTGAAGCTTTCTTT

size: NA
J: TRBJ1-6
V: TRBV6-2/TRBV6-3
D: NA
CDR3: CASSYVTVNSPLHF
DNA: TGTGCCAGCAGTTACGTGACAGTTAATTCACCCCTCCACTTT

size: NA
J: TRBJ2-3
V: TRBV27
D: TRBD2
CDR3: CASSQRLAGGRPSTDTQYF
DNA: TGTGCCAGCAGTCAAAGACTAGCGGGGGGCCGTCCTAGCACAGATACGCAGTATTTT

size: NA
J: TRBJ1-5
V: TRBV6-5
D: TRBD1
CDR3: CASSMTGIGNQPQHF
DNA: TGTGCCAGCAGCATGACAGGGATAGGCAATCAGCCCCAGCATTTT

size: NA
J: TRBJ2-5
V: TRBV27
D: NA
CDR3: CASSLLATGAQIQETQYF
DNA: TGTGCCAGCAGTTTATTGGCCACGGGGGCCCAGATCCAAGAGACCCAGTACTTC

size: NA
J: TRBJ2-4
V: TRBV27
D: NA
CDR3: CATPSPTAKNIQYF
DNA: TGTGCCACCCCGAGTCCCACAGCCAAAAACATTCAGTACTTC

size: NA
J: TRBJ2-1
V: TRBV4-3
D: NA
CDR3: CASSQDFYLNNEQFF
DNA: TGCGCCAGCAGCCAAGATTTTTACCTTAACAATGAGCAGTTCTTC

size: NA
J: TRBJ2-4
V: TRBV6-5
D: NA
CDR3: CASSTAIAKNIQYF
DNA: TGTGCCAGCAGTACGGCGATAGCCAAAAACATTCAGTACTTC

size: NA
J: TRBJ2-5
V: TRBV7-2
D: NA
CDR3: CASSLGGAQETQYF
DNA: TGTGCCAGCAGTCTGGGGGGGGCCCAAGAGACCCAGTACTTC

size: NA
J: TRBJ1-4
V: TRBV1
D: NA
CDR3: CTSSHTEGGATNEKLFF
DNA: TGCACCAGCAGCCACACGGAGGGGGGGGCAACTAATGAAAAACTGTTTTTT

size: NA
J: TRBJ2-2
V: TRBV5-4
D: TRBD1
CDR3: CASSWDRVSTGELFF
DNA: TGTGCCAGCAGTTGGGACAGGGTTAGCACCGGGGAGCTGTTTTTT

size: NA
J: TRBJ1-3
V: TRBV5-4
D: TRBD1
CDR3: CASSSRTGGNTIYF
DNA: TGTGCCAGCAGCTCCCGGACAGGGGGAAACACCATATATTTT

size: NA
J: TRBJ2-6
V: TRBV19
D: NA
CDR3: CASTPAGANVLTF
DNA: TGTGCCAGTACCCCCGCTGGGGCCAACGTCCTGACTTTC

size: NA
J: TRBJ2-3
V: TRBV5-4
D: NA
CDR3: CASSPSSKGWDTQYF
DNA: TGTGCCAGCAGCCCTTCGAGTAAGGGGTGGGATACGCAGTATTTT

size: NA
J: TRBJ1-5
V: TRBV29-1
D: NA
CDR3: CSVRVPLSRVNGGQPQHF
DNA: TGCAGCGTTCGGGTCCCCCTTAGCAGGGTGAACGGTGGTCAGCCCCAGCATTTT

size: NA
J: TRBJ1-1
V: TRBV3-1/TRBV3-2
D: NA
CDR3: CASSQGTRRKWVF
DNA: TGTGCCAGCAGCCAAGGAACAAGGAGGAAATGGGTCTTT

size: NA
J: TRBJ2-7
V: TRBV7-9
D: NA
CDR3: CASSLAQAGRDEQYF
DNA: TGTGCCAGCAGCTTAGCCCAGGCAGGGAGAGACGAGCAGTACTTC

size: NA
J: TRBJ1-4
V: TRBV6-5
D: NA
CDR3: CASSYFGRNEKLFF
DNA: TGTGCCAGCAGTTACTTTGGCAGGAATGAAAAACTGTTTTTT

size: once
J: TRBJ1-2
V: TRBV6-2/TRBV6-3
D: NA
CDR3: CASSYMGFHGYTF
DNA: TGTGCCAGCAGTTATATGGGGTTTCATGGCTACACCTTC

size: NA
J: TRBJ1-5
V: TRBV2
D: TRBD1
CDR3: CASSVQGLNQPQHF
DNA: TGTGCCAGCAGCGTACAGGGGCTGAATCAGCCCCAGCATTTT

size: NA
J: TRBJ1-1
V: TRBV13
D: NA
CDR3: CASSLLGEAFF
DNA: TGTGCCAGCAGCTTATTGGGCGAAGCTTTCTTT

size: NA
J: TRBJ2-3
V: TRBV5-1
D: NA
CDR3: CASSLGVGATTDTQYF
DNA: TGCGCCAGCAGCTTGGGTGTGGGGGCGACCACAGATACGCAGTATTTT

size: NA
J: TRBJ2-7
V: TRBV11-2
D: NA
CDR3: CASSLYAFYEQYF
DNA: TGTGCCAGCAGCCTATACGCTTTTTACGAGCAGTACTTC